The source of this T cell receptor beta chain is a study of graft-versus-host responses after intestinal transplantation. The CDR3 is made up of 16 amino acids. Germline V gene lookup returns CDR1 SQVTM and CDR2 ANQGSEA. Worth noting for this clone: Its antigen remains unidentified. At one of its ends the junction is not consistent with the germline gene, which may arise from a read error.

Sequencing was performed with immunoSEQ multiplex PCR; in TCRdb, only in-frame clones are kept and a portion is missing. The data contain around 88,000 clones, 91% of them singletons. The TCR originated in a human donor who was the organ donor for an intestinal transplant. V is TRBV29-1 and J is TRBJ2-6; 7 bases are shared with TRBD2. The sequencing here drew on unstimulated CD8+ T cells sorted from spleen or lymph node cells, taken before transplant. Here the CDR3 reads CSVEVAGDSGANVLAF. DNA of the CDR3: TGCAGCGTTGAAGTGGCGGGAGACTCTGGGGCCAACGTCCTGGCTTTC. Looking up the rest from reference TRBV29-1 and TRBJ2-6 gives the full variable domain: SAVISQKPSRDICQRGTSLTIQCQVDSQVTMMFWYRQQPGQSLTLIATANQGSEATYESGFVIDKFPISRPNLTFSTLTVSNMSPEDSSIYLCSVEVAGDSGANVLAFGAGSRLTVL.